Listed below are T cell receptor beta chains from one sample, sequenced in a study of cytomegalovirus exposure and HLA in healthy donors. Profiling relied on immunoSEQ multiplex PCR, and the TCRdb table lists in-frame clones only, not all of them. There are about 140,000 clones in the sample; 82% occur only once, and roughly 3.4% lies in the top ten. Sequenced sample: PBMCs. These receptors all stem from a man younger than 35 in good health and CMV-seropositive. The CDR3 runs from the conserved cysteine through the conserved F or W. The D gene is left open where the match is weak. Rows may omit the clone size; those that give it use once, few, many or a size class.

clone size: NA
J gene: TRBJ1-2
D gene: NA
V gene: TRBV28
CDR3 protein: CASSFRGLTVYGYTF
CDR3 DNA: TGTGCCAGCAGTTTTCGGGGGTTGACCGTGTATGGCTACACCTTC

clone size: NA
J gene: TRBJ1-2
D gene: NA
V gene: TRBV13
CDR3 protein: CASSLYQRGLYGYTF
CDR3 DNA: TGTGCCAGCAGCTTATACCAAAGAGGTCTCTATGGCTACACCTTC

clone size: NA
J gene: TRBJ1-1
D gene: NA
V gene: TRBV6-1
CDR3 protein: CASSEGGGAREAFF
CDR3 DNA: TGTGCCAGCAGTGAAGGAGGCGGCGCCCGGGAAGCTTTCTTT

clone size: once
J gene: TRBJ2-2
D gene: NA
V gene: TRBV19
CDR3 protein: CASRGQGVGELFF
CDR3 DNA: TGTGCCAGTCGGGGGCAGGGGGTCGGGGAGCTGTTTTTT

clone size: NA
J gene: TRBJ2-1
D gene: TRBD2
V gene: TRBV2
CDR3 protein: CASSEGTSRSYNEQFF
CDR3 DNA: TGTGCCAGCAGTGAAGGGACTAGCAGGTCCTACAATGAGCAGTTCTTC

clone size: NA
J gene: TRBJ1-1
D gene: TRBD1
V gene: TRBV6-5
CDR3 protein: CASSSHRGATGITFF
CDR3 DNA: TGTGCCAGCAGTTCCCATAGGGGGGCGACAGGGATAACTTTCTTT

clone size: NA
J gene: TRBJ2-7
D gene: TRBD2
V gene: TRBV29-1
CDR3 protein: CSAATSGISYEQYF
CDR3 DNA: TGCAGCGCAGCGACTAGCGGGATCTCCTACGAGCAGTACTTC

clone size: few
J gene: TRBJ2-7
D gene: TRBD2
V gene: TRBV6-1
CDR3 protein: CASSLSGSSYEQYF
CDR3 DNA: TGTGCCAGCAGCCTTAGCGGGAGCTCCTACGAGCAGTACTTC

clone size: NA
J gene: TRBJ2-3
D gene: NA
V gene: TRBV19
CDR3 protein: CASSNGDLGVLTDTQYF
CDR3 DNA: TGTGCCAGTAGTAATGGCGACCTCGGGGTACTCACAGATACGCAGTATTTT

clone size: NA
J gene: TRBJ2-1
D gene: NA
V gene: TRBV20-1
CDR3 protein: CSVRRGNEQFF
CDR3 DNA: TGCAGTGTCCGCAGGGGCAATGAGCAGTTCTTC

clone size: NA
J gene: TRBJ1-1
D gene: NA
V gene: TRBV4-1
CDR3 protein: CASSPRGGTEAFF
CDR3 DNA: TGCGCCAGCAGCCCTCGGGGGGGCACTGAAGCTTTCTTT

clone size: few
J gene: TRBJ1-2
D gene: TRBD1
V gene: TRBV6-1
CDR3 protein: CASSEATGGYGYTF
CDR3 DNA: TGTGCCAGCAGTGAAGCTACAGGGGGCTATGGCTACACCTTC

clone size: once
J gene: TRBJ2-5
D gene: TRBD1
V gene: TRBV6-1
CDR3 protein: CAVTGAHLQETQYF
CDR3 DNA: TGTGCCGTAACAGGGGCCCATCTCCAAGAGACCCAGTACTTC

clone size: NA
J gene: TRBJ1-2
D gene: NA
V gene: TRBV5-1
CDR3 protein: CASSFAGRRIDGYTF
CDR3 DNA: TGCGCCAGCAGCTTCGCGGGCCGCCGGATCGATGGCTACACCTTC

clone size: NA
J gene: TRBJ1-5
D gene: TRBD1
V gene: TRBV6-6
CDR3 protein: CASGETGISNQPQHF
CDR3 DNA: TGTGCCAGCGGCGAGACAGGGATAAGCAATCAGCCCCAGCATTTT

clone size: NA
J gene: TRBJ2-7
D gene: NA
V gene: TRBV5-1
CDR3 protein: CASSLEDSNEQYF
CDR3 DNA: TGCGCCAGCAGCTTAGAGGATTCGAACGAGCAGTACTTC

clone size: NA
J gene: TRBJ2-2
D gene: TRBD1
V gene: TRBV2
CDR3 protein: CASSEADRGLAGELFF
CDR3 DNA: TGTGCCAGCAGTGAAGCCGACAGGGGGCTCGCCGGGGAGCTGTTTTTT

clone size: many
J gene: TRBJ2-7
D gene: NA
V gene: TRBV6-6
CDR3 protein: CASSQGLGEQYF
CDR3 DNA: TGTGCCAGCAGCCAGGGGTTGGGGGAGCAGTACTTC

clone size: NA
J gene: TRBJ2-2
D gene: TRBD1
V gene: TRBV9
CDR3 protein: CASSPTGAGELFF
CDR3 DNA: TGTGCCAGCAGCCCGACAGGGGCCGGGGAGCTGTTTTTT

clone size: NA
J gene: TRBJ2-3
D gene: NA
V gene: TRBV2
CDR3 protein: CATKGGSTDTQYF
CDR3 DNA: TGTGCCACCAAGGGGGGGAGCACAGATACGCAGTATTTT

clone size: NA
J gene: TRBJ1-3
D gene: NA
V gene: TRBV6-5
CDR3 protein: CASSTASGNTIYF
CDR3 DNA: TGTGCCAGCAGTACAGCCTCTGGAAACACCATATATTTT

clone size: NA
J gene: TRBJ2-7
D gene: NA
V gene: TRBV5-4
CDR3 protein: CASSLPPGEQYF
CDR3 DNA: TGTGCCAGCAGCTTGCCCCCGGGAGAGCAGTACTTC

clone size: NA
J gene: TRBJ2-5
D gene: NA
V gene: TRBV6-1
CDR3 protein: CASNRETQYF
CDR3 DNA: TGTGCCAGCAATCGAGAGACCCAGTACTTC

clone size: NA
J gene: TRBJ2-1
D gene: NA
V gene: TRBV4-1
CDR3 protein: CASSHTIARTYNEQFF
CDR3 DNA: TGCGCCAGCAGCCATACAATAGCGCGAACCTACAATGAGCAGTTCTTC

clone size: once
J gene: TRBJ2-7
D gene: TRBD1
V gene: TRBV5-1
CDR3 protein: CASSTTGATYEQYF
CDR3 DNA: TGCGCCAGCAGCACCACAGGGGCCACCTACGAGCAGTACTTC

clone size: NA
J gene: TRBJ2-7
D gene: TRBD2
V gene: TRBV11-2
CDR3 protein: CASTLAGSSYEQYF
CDR3 DNA: TGTGCCAGCACTCTAGCGGGGAGCTCCTACGAGCAGTACTTC

clone size: NA
J gene: TRBJ1-5
D gene: NA
V gene: TRBV2
CDR3 protein: CASSDAARSNQPQHF
CDR3 DNA: TGTGCCAGCAGTGATGCAGCCAGGAGCAATCAGCCCCAGCATTTT

clone size: NA
J gene: TRBJ2-7
D gene: TRBD2
V gene: TRBV4-1
CDR3 protein: CASSPPWSGRTSYEQYF
CDR3 DNA: TGCGCCAGCAGCCCCCCTTGGAGCGGGAGAACGTCCTACGAGCAGTACTTC

clone size: NA
J gene: TRBJ1-1
D gene: TRBD1
V gene: TRBV10-2
CDR3 protein: CASKEQGGGTEAFF
CDR3 DNA: TGCGCCAGCAAAGAACAGGGGGGGGGCACTGAAGCTTTCTTT